The clone carrying this TCR beta chain was seen ten or more times. TCRdb re-called the 5' RACE reads through MiXCR, storing one row per CDR3 protein. Of around 49,000 distinct CDR3 sequences in the sample, around 13% are singletons; the top ten hold less than 5.5%. With 8 bases clipped from V and 0 bases from J, the junction kept 18 bases outside the gene matches. CDR3 length: 19 residues. The V gene's germline CDR1 is MNHEY and CDR2 SVGAGI. This entry is derived from a study of neurological immune-mediated disorders. Regarding time point: longitudinal time-point 2. Sequencing was performed on PBMCs. The chain joins TRBV6-5 to TRBJ2-2, with TRBD2 matching 7 bases. The receptor was isolated from a male donor with HTLV-1-associated myelopathy (HAM/TSP). The CDR3 sequence is CASRTPGGKRGSNTGELFF. Here the CDR3 DNA reads TGTGCCAGCCGAACACCGGGAGGCAAGCGGGGTTCGAACACCGGGGAGCTGTTTTTT.